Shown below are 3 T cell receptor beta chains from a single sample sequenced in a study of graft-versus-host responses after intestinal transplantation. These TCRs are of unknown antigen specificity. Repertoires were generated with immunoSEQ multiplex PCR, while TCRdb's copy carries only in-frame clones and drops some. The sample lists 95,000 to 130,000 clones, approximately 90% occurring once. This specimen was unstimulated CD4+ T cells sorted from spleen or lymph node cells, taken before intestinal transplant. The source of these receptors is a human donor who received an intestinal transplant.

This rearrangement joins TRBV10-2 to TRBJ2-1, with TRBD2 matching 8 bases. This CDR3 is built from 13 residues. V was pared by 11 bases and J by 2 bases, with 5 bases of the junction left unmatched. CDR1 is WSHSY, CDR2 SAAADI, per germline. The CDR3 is CAGSGGPYNEQFF. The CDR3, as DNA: TGCGCCGGGAGCGGGGGTCCCTACAATGAGCAGTTCTTC.

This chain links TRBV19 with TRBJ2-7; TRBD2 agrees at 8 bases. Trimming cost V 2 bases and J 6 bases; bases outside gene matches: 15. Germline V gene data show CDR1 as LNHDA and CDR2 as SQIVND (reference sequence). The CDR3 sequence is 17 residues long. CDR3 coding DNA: TGTGCCAGTAGTATATCAGGTAAACTCAGCGGGAGAGGCGAGCAGTACTTC. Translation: CASSISGKLSGRGEQYF. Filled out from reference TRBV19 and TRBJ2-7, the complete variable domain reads DGGITQSPKYLFRKEGQNVTLSCEQNLNHDAMYWYRQDPGQGLRLIYYSQIVNDFQKGDIAEGYSVSREKKESFPLTVTSAQKNPTAFYLCASSISGKLSGRGEQYFGPGTRLTVT.

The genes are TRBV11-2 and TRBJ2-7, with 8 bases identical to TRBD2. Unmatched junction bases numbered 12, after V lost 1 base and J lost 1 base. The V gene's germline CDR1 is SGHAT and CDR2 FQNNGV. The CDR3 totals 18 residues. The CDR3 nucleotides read TGTGCCAGCAGCTTAGCAGGAGGAGCGGGGGCCCCATCCTACGAGCAGTACTTC. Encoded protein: CASSLAGGAGAPSYEQYF. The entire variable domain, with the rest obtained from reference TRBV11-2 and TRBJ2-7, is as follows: EAGVAQSPRYKIIEKRQSVAFWCNPISGHATLYWYQQILGQGPKLLIQFQNNGVVDDSQLPKDRFSAERLKGVDSTLKIQPAKLEDSAVYLCASSLAGGAGAPSYEQYFGPGTRLTVT.